This TCR beta chain was captured by sequencing in a study of blood T cell repertoires in COVID-19. Study in general: The cDNA or gDNA used as material had been derived from T cells, B-cell-depleted T cells, or PBMCs.

Seattle researchers signed up patients amid active infection and tracked them longitudinally. This clone was recorded a few times. Assay used: immunoSEQ multiplex PCR; TCRdb lists only in-frame clones, some missing. The sample has 300,000 to 400,000 clones, around 87% seen once; the top ten hold under 6.5%. Trimming took 3 bases from V and 4 from J; bases not matched to a gene: 10. In germline, CDR1 is ENHRY, CDR2 SYGVKD. The CDR3 totals 16 residues. The TCR sequence derives from a woman between 50 and 59 years old with COVID-19, enrolled during active disease. The sample taken for sequencing was peripheral blood. The rearrangement links TRBV10-3 to TRBJ1-1, with 8 bases matching TRBD1. CDR3 nucleotides: TGTGCCATCAGTGACTCACCAGGGGGCGGACGCACTGAAGCTTTCTTT. Protein product: CAISDSPGGGRTEAFF.